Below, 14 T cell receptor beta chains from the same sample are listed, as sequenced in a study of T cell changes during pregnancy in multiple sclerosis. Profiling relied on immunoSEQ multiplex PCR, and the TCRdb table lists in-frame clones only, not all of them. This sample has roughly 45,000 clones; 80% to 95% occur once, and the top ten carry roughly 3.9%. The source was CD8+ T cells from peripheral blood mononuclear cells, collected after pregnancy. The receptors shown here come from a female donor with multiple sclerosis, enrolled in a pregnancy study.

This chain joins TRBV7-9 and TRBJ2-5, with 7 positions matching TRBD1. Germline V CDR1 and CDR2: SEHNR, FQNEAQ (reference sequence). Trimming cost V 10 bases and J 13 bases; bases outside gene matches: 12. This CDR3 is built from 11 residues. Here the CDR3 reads CATGQGVMGYF. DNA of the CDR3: TGTGCCACCGGCCAGGGGGTCATGGGGTACTTC.

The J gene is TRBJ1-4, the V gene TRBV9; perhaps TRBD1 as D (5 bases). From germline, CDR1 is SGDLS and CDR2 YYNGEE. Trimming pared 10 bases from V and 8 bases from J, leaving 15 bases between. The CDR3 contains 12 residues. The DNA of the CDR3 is TGTGCCTGCTCGGGGGGGATGGAAAAACTGTTTTTT. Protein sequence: CACSGGMEKLFF.

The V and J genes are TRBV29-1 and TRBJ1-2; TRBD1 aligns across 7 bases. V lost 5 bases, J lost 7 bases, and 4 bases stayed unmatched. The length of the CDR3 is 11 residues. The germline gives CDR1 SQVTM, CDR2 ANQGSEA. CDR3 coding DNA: TGCAGCGTTCTACAGGGGCCTGGCTACACCTTC. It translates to CSVLQGPGYTF.

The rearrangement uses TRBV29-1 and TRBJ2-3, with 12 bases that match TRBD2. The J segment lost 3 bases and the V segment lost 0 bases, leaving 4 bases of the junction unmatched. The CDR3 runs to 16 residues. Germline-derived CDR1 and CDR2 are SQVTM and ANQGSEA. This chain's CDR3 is CSVEDATSGSTDTQYF. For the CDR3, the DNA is TGCAGCGTTGAAGATGCGACTAGCGGGAGTACAGATACGCAGTATTTT.

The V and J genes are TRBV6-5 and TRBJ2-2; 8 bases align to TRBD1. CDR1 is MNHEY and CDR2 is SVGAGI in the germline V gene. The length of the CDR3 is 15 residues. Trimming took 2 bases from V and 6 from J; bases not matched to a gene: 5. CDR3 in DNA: TGTGCCAGCAGTTACGGGACAGGCTTGGCCGGGGAGCTGTTTTTT. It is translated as CASSYGTGLAGELFF.

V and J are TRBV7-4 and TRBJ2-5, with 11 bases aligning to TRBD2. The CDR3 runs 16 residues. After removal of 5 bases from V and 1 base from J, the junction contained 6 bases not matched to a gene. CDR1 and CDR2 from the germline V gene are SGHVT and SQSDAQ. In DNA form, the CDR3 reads TGTGCCAGCAGCAAGACTAGCGGGGAATGCCAAGAGACCCAGTACTTC. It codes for CASSKTSGECQETQYF.

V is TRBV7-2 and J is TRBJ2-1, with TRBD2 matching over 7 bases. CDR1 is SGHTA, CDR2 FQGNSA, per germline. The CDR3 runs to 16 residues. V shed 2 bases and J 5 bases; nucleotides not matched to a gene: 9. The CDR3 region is CASSLPLDRGDNEQFF. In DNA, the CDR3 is TGTGCCAGCAGCTTACCCTTAGACCGGGGGGACAATGAGCAGTTCTTC.

In DNA form, the CDR3 reads TGTGCCAGTACTCAACGACAGAACACCGGGGAGCTGTTTTTT. Translation: CASTQRQNTGELFF. The chain carries TRBV19 and TRBJ2-2; D is ambiguous. Per germline, CDR1 LNHDA and CDR2 SQIVND (reference sequence). Trimming pared 7 bases from V and 1 base from J, leaving 10 bases between. The CDR3 has 14 amino acids.

CDR3 residues: CASSSKSSYEQYF. The CDR3 DNA reads as TGTGCCAGCAGCTCGAAGAGCTCCTACGAGCAGTACTTC. This sequence joins TRBV5-8 and TRBJ2-7, with D unresolved. Looked up from germline, CDR1 is SGHTS and CDR2 is YDEGEE. The CDR3 is 13 residues long. V shed 3 bases and J shed 0 bases, with 7 bases lying between them. Full variable domain (rest looked up from reference TRBV5-8 and TRBJ2-7): EAGVTQSPTHLIKTRGQQATLRCSPISGHTSVYWYQQALGLGLQFLLWYDEGEERNRGNFPPRFSGRQFPNYSSELNVNALELEDSALYLCASSSKSSYEQYFGPGTRLTVT.

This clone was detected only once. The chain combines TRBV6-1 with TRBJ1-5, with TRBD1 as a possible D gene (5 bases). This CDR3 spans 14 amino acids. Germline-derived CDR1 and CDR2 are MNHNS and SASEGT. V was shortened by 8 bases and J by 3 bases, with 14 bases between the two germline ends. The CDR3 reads CASGAENPNQPQHF. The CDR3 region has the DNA TGTGCCAGCGGGGCGGAGAACCCCAATCAGCCCCAGCATTTT.

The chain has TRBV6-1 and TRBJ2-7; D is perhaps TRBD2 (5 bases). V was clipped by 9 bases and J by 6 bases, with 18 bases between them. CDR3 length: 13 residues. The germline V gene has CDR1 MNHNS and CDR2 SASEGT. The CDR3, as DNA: TGTGCCAGTGGTTGGACTCCCTCCGTCGAGCAGTACTTC. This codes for CASGWTPSVEQYF.

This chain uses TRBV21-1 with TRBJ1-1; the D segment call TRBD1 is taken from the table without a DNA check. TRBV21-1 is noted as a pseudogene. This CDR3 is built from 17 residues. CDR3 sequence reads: CASSKQGAGIFNTEAFF. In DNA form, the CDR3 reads TGTGCCAGCAGCAAACAGGGGGCGGGGATTTTCAACACTGAAGCTTTCTTT.

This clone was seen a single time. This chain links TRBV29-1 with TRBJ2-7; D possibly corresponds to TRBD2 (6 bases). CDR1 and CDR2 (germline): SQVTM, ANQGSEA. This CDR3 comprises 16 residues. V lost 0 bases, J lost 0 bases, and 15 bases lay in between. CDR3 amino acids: CSVEEPGLRSSYEQYF. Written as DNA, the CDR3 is TGCAGCGTTGAAGAACCGGGACTGAGGAGCTCCTACGAGCAGTACTTC.

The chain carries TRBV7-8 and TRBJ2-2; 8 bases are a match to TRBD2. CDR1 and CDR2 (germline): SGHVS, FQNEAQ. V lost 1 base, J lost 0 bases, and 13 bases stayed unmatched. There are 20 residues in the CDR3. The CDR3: CASSLEEAGGFLTNTGELFF. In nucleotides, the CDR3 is TGTGCCAGCAGCTTAGAAGAGGCGGGAGGATTCCTAACGAACACCGGGGAGCTGTTTTTT.